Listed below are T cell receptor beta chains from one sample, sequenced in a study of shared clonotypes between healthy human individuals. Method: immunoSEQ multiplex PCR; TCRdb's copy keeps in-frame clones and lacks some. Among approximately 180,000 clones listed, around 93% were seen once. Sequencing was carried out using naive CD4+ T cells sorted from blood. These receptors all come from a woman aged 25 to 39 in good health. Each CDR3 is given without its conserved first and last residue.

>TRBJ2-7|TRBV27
ASSLSRVGGSYEQY
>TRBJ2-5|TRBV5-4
ASSQTGGSQETQY
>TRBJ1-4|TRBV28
ASSPGDRQDEKLF
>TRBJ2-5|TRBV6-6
ASSLLAGGQETQY
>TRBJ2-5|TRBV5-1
ASSLQYGADGRY
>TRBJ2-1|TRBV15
ATSRDIGAEQF
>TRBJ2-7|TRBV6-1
ASSHRGIYEQY
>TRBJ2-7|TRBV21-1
ASSKEAGFIPPYEQY
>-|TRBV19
ASSIVTSGTYEQY
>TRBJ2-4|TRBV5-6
ASSLALAGVNIQY
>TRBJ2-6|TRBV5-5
ASSLGFPGANVLT
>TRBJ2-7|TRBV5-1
ASSLAGTGVPGEQY
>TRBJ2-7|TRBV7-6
ASSQGEAAYEQY
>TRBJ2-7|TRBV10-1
ASSPGQSGEQY
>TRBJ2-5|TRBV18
ASSLGRRETQY
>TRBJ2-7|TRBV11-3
ASSTQPPGEQY
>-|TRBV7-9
ASSFRDYVLEQY
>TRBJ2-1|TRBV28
ASSLILAYNEQF
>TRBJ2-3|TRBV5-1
ASSLASGADTQY
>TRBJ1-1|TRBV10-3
AISESQSLTEAF
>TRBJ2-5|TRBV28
ASSPGTAGQETQY
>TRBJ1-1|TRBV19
ASSIDRVWRTNTEAF
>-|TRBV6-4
ARTPGTDYEQY
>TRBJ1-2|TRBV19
ASSARDSTNYGYT
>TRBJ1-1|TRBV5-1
ASSLAPNTEAF
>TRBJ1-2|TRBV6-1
ASSEGAGLYGYT
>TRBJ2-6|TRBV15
ATSVLGVSGANVLT
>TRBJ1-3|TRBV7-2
ASSLVPQGVIGSGNTIY
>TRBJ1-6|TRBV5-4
ASSPDQYAYNSPLH
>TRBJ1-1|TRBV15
ATSRDLNTEAF